This T cell receptor beta chain was documented in a study of blood T cell repertoires in COVID-19. For the study at large: Researchers got acute and convalescent COVID-19 samples from the United States, Italy and Spain. In each case, the material was cDNA or gDNA derived from T cells, B-cell-depleted T cells, or PBMCs.

In the original workflow: Amplifying reference gene primers gave estimates of nucleated cell counts. Sequencing used immunoSEQ multiplex PCR; TCRdb keeps in-frame clones, though not all of them. That table supplies the V and J calls and clone size; D and trimming were determined from the DNA. The sample has some 280,000 clones, approximately 90% seen once. The germline gives CDR1 SGHKS, CDR2 YYEKEE (reference sequence). The ends lost 3 bases at V and 0 bases at J; junction bases unmatched: 5. The CDR3 is 17 residues long. The clonotype was recovered from a woman aged 60 to 75 with acute or convalescent COVID-19. The sample comprised peripheral blood. V gene TRBV5-5 combines with J gene TRBJ2-1, with 11 nucleotides matching TRBD2. CDR3 in amino acids: CASSYSGTSGSYNEQFF. Here the CDR3 DNA reads TGTGCCAGCAGCTACTCCGGGACTAGCGGCTCCTACAATGAGCAGTTCTTC.